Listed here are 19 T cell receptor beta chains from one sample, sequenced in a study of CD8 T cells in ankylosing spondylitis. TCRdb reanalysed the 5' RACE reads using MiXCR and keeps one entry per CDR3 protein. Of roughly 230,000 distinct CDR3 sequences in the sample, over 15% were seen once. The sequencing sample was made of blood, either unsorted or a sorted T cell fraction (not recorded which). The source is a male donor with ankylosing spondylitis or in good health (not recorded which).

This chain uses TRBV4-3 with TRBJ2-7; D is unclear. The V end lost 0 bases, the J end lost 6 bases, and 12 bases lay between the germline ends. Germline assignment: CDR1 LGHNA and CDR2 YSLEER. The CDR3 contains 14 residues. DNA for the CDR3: TGCGCCAGCAGCCAAGATACGTCCCTGACCGAGCAGTACTTC. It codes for CASSQDTSLTEQYF.

The CDR3 DNA reads TGTGCCAGCAGTGGCGGCGCGGGGGTCTACGAGCAGTACTTC. Translating gives CASSGGAGVYEQYF. This chain connects TRBV6-1 to TRBJ2-7; 7 bases align to TRBD2. This CDR3 has 14 residues. V lost 4 bases and J lost 3; bases outside the gene matches: 6. Germline assignment: CDR1 MNHNS and CDR2 SASEGT.

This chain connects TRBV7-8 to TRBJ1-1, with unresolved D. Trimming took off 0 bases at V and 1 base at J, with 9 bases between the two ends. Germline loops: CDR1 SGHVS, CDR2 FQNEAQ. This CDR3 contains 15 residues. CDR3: CASSLARPPNTEAFF. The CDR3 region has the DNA TGTGCCAGCAGCTTAGCTCGGCCGCCGAACACTGAAGCTTTCTTT.

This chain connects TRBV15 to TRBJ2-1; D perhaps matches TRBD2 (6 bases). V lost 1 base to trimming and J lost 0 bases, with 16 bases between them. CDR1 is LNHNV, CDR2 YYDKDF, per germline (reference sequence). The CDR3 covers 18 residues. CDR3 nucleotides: TGTGCCACCAGCAGAGGACACCGGGACTCCGGCTCCTACAATGAGCAGTTCTTC. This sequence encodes CATSRGHRDSGSYNEQFF.

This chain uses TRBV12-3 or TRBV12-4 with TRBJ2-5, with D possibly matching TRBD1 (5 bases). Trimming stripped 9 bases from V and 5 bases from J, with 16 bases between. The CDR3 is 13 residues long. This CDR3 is CASGDQWGETQYF. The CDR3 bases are TGTGCCAGTGGAGACCAGTGGGGCGAGACCCAGTACTTC.

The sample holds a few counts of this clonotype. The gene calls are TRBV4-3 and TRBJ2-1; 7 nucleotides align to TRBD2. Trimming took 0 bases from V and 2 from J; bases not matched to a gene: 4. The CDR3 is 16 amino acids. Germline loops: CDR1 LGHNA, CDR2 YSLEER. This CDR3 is CASSQDLAGAYNEQFF. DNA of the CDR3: TGCGCCAGCAGCCAAGATCTGGCGGGAGCCTACAATGAGCAGTTCTTC.

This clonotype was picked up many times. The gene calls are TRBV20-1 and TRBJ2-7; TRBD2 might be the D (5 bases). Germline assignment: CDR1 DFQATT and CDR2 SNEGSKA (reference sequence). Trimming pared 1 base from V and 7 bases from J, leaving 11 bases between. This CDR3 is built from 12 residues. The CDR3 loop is CSARAGSGEQYF. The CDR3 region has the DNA TGCAGTGCTAGAGCGGGTTCGGGGGAGCAGTACTTC.

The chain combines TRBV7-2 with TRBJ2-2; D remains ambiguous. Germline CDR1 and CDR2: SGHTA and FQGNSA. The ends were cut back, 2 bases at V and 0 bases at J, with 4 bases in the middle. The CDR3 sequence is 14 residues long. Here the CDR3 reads CASSLLANTGELFF. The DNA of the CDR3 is TGTGCCAGCAGCTTACTAGCGAACACCGGGGAGCTGTTTTTT.

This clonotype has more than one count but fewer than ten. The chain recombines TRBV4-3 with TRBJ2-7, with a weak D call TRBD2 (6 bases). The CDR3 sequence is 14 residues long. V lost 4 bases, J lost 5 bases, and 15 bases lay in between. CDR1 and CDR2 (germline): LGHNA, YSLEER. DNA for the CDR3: TGCGCCAGCAGCCCGGGACTGGTGGAGGACGAGCAGTACTTC. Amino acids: CASSPGLVEDEQYF.

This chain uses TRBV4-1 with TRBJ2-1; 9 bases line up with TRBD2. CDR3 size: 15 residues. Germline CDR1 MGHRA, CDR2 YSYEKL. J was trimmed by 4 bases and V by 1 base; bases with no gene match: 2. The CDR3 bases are TGCGCCAGCAGCCAAGGAGCGGGAGGTTACAATGAGCAGTTCTTC. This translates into CASSQGAGGYNEQFF.

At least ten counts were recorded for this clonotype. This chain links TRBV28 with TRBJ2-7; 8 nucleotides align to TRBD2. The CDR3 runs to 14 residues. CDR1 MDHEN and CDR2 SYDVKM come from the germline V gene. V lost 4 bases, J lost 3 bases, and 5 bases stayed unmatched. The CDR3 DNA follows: TGTGCCAGCAGTTATAGCGGGACTGACTACGAGCAGTACTTC. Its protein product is CASSYSGTDYEQYF. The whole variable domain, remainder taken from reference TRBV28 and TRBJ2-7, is DVKVTQSSRYLVKRTGEKVFLECVQDMDHENMFWYRQDPGLGLRLIYFSYDVKMKEKGDIPEGYSVSREKKERFSLILESASTNQTSMYLCASSYSGTDYEQYFGPGTRLTVT.

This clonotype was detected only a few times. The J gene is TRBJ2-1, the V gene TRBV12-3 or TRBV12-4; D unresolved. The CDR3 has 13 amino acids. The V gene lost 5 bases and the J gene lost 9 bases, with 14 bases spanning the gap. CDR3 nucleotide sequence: TGTGCCAGCAGTCCGGATAAGGGCCGTGAGCAGTTCTTC. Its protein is CASSPDKGREQFF.

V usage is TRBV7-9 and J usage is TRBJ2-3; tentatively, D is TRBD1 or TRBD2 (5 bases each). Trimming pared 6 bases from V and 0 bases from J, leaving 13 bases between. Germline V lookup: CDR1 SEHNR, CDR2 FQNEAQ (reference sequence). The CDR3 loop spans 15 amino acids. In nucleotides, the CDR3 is TGTGCCAGCAGGTCTCTCGGGGCCAGCACAGATACGCAGTATTTT. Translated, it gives CASRSLGASTDTQYF.

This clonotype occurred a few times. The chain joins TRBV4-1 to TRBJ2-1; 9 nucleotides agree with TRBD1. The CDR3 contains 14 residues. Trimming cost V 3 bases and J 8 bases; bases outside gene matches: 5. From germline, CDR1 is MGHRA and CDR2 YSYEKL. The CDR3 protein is CASSHDRGTYEQFF. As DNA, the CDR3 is TGCGCCAGCAGCCACGACAGGGGGACCTATGAGCAGTTCTTC.

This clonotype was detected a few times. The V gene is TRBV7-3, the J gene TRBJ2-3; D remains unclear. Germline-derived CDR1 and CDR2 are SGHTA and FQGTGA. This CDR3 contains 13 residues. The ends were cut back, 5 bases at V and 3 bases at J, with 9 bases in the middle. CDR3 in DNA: TGTGCCAGCAGCCCCCCTTTGACAGATACGCAGTATTTT. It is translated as CASSPPLTDTQYF.

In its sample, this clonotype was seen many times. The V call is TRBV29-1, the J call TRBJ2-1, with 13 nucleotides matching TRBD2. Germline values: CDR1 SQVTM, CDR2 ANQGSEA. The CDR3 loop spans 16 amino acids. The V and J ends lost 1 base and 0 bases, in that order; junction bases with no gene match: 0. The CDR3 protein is CSVEGTSGSSYNEQFF. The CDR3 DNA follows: TGCAGCGTTGAAGGGACTAGCGGGAGCTCCTACAATGAGCAGTTCTTC.

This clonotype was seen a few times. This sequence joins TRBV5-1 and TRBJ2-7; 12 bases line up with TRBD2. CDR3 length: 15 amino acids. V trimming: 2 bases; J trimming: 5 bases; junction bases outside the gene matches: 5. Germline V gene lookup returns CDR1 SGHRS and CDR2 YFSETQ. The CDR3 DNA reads TGCGCCAGCAGCTTTCTGACTAGCGGGAGAAACGAGCAGTACTTC. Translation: CASSFLTSGRNEQYF.

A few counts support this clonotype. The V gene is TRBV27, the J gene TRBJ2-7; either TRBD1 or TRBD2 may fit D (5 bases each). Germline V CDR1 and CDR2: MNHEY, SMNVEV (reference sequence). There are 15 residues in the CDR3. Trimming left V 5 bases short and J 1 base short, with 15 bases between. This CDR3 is CASSPEGHGSYEQYF. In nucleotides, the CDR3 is TGTGCCAGCAGTCCTGAGGGGCACGGTTCCTACGAGCAGTACTTC.

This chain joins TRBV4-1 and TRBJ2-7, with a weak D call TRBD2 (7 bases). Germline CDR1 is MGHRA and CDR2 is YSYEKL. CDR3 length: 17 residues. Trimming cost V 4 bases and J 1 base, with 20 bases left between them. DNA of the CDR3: TGCGCCAGCAGCCCGACTCCGGGGGGCAAAGTATCCTACGAGCAGTACTTC. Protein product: CASSPTPGGKVSYEQYF.